The rows below give T cell receptor beta chains drawn from one sample of a study of T cell responses to AZD1222 COVID-19 vaccine. Sequencing was performed with immunoSEQ multiplex PCR; in TCRdb, only in-frame clones are kept and a portion is missing. This sample carries under 200,000 clones, just over 90% of them seen once, and the ten largest clones take about 3.9%. The specimen comprised peripheral blood, sampled on day 0 of AZD1222 vaccination. The source of these receptors is an adult in good health. Both conserved end residues are part of each CDR3. D genes are given only for firm matches. Clone size is given for some rows only: seen once, a few or many times, or a class if the clone is expanded.

TRBD1 TRBJ1-1 TRBV6-5 - CASSYGTGSEAFF TGTGCCAGCAGTTACGGGACAGGGAGTGAAGCTTTCTTT
- TRBJ1-6 TRBV19 - CASGAISYNSPLHF TGTGCCAGTGGCGCGATCTCCTATAATTCACCCCTCCACTTT
- TRBJ1-4 TRBV5-1 - CASSFGAGATNEKLFF TGCGCCAGCAGCTTTGGTGCGGGGGCGACTAATGAAAAACTGTTTTTT
- TRBJ2-7 TRBV27 - CASSLTNSNEQYF TGTGCCAGCAGTTTAACCAACAGCAACGAGCAGTACTTC
- TRBJ2-1 TRBV4-1 - CASSQDQGWEQFF TGCGCCAGCAGCCAAGATCAGGGATGGGAGCAGTTCTTC
- TRBJ2-7 TRBV27 - CASSFTRPDLASSYEQYF TGTGCCAGCAGTTTTACCCGACCGGATCTGGCCTCCTCCTACGAGCAGTACTTC
- TRBJ2-1 TRBV2 - CASTPELVVPFF TGTGCCAGCACCCCCGAACTAGTGGTTCCGTTCTTC
TRBD2 TRBJ2-1 TRBV5-1 - CASSNRLAGDNEQFF TGCGCCAGCAGCAACAGACTAGCGGGAGACAATGAGCAGTTCTTC
- TRBJ1-2 TRBV5-6 - CASSQPEGGYTF TGTGCCAGCAGCCAACCGGAAGGGGGCTACACCTTC
- TRBJ2-2 TRBV18 - CASSLTQGNGHNTGELFF TGTGCCAGCTCACTTACTCAGGGTAATGGGCACAACACCGGGGAGCTGTTTTTT
TRBD1 TRBJ1-4 TRBV5-6 - CASSFTGEEKLFF TGTGCCAGCAGCTTCACAGGGGAAGAAAAACTGTTTTTT
- TRBJ1-5 TRBV14 - CASSLQIPRPDGNQPQHF TGTGCCAGCAGCCTCCAAATTCCGAGGCCGGATGGCAATCAGCCCCAGCATTTT
- TRBJ1-1 TRBV5-6 - CASNTFGGYTEAFF TGTGCCAGCAACACCTTCGGGGGGTACACTGAAGCTTTCTTT
- TRBJ2-2 TRBV13 - CASSLFAGINTGELFF TGTGCCAGCAGCTTGTTTGCAGGGATTAACACCGGGGAGCTGTTTTTT
- TRBJ1-1 TRBV30 - CAWPGTYYQKAFF TGTGCCTGGCCGGGGACTTATTATCAGAAAGCTTTCTTT
- TRBJ1-2 TRBV3-1/TRBV3-2 once CASSQYRSDGYTF TGTGCCAGCAGCCAATACAGGAGTGATGGCTACACCTTC
TRBD1 TRBJ1-1 TRBV29-1 - CSVRQGNTEAFF TGCAGCGTCAGACAGGGGAACACTGAAGCTTTCTTT
TRBD1 TRBJ1-6 TRBV11-2 - CASSQRLRDRAPPLHF TGTGCCAGCAGCCAACGTCTGCGGGACAGGGCCCCACCCCTCCACTTT
- TRBJ2-7 TRBV10-1 - CASSGRGLSEQYF TGCGCCAGCAGTGGCAGGGGCTTGAGCGAGCAGTACTTC
- TRBJ2-7 TRBV5-4 - CASSLHSSYEQYF TGTGCCAGCAGCTTGCACAGCTCCTACGAGCAGTACTTC
- TRBJ1-1 TRBV5-1 few CASSSYTEAFF TGCGCCAGCAGCTCATACACTGAAGCTTTCTTT
- TRBJ1-2 TRBV19 once CASSLWAFFYGYTF TGTGCCAGTAGTCTATGGGCCTTCTTCTATGGCTACACCTTC
- TRBJ2-7 TRBV5-6 - CASSLVDGVYNEQYF TGTGCCAGCAGCTTGGTGGATGGGGTTTACAACGAGCAGTACTTC
- TRBJ1-5 TRBV19 - CASSIVQDQPQHF TGTGCCAGTAGTATTGTCCAAGATCAGCCCCAGCATTTT
- TRBJ2-1 TRBV5-5 - CASSPNTAQAEFF TGTGCCAGCAGCCCAAACACGGCCCAAGCGGAATTCTTC
- TRBJ2-2 TRBV7-9 - CASSLRDPGELFF TGTGCCAGCAGCTTAAGGGACCCCGGGGAGCTGTTTTTT
- TRBJ1-3 TRBV7-9 - CASSLTGRRGGNTIYF TGTGCCAGCAGCCTCACAGGGCGGAGGGGAGGAAACACCATATATTTT
- TRBJ1-1 TRBV6-2/TRBV6-3 once CASTPHIMNTEAFF TGTGCCAGCACCCCCCACATCATGAACACTGAAGCTTTCTTT
- TRBJ1-2 TRBV7-2 once CASSTQQAYGYTF TGTGCCAGCAGCACGCAACAGGCTTATGGCTACACCTTC
TRBD1 TRBJ1-2 TRBV5-1 - CASSLGQNYGYTF TGCGCCAGCAGCCTGGGACAGAACTATGGCTACACCTTC
TRBD2 TRBJ2-1 TRBV11-2 - CASSPSLEGGSRHNEQFF TGTGCCAGCAGCCCGAGCCTGGAAGGCGGGAGTCGCCACAATGAGCAGTTCTTC
- TRBJ1-1 TRBV6-6 - CASRRLATNTEAFF TGTGCCAGCAGGCGGCTGGCAACGAACACTGAAGCTTTCTTT
TRBD2 TRBJ2-1 TRBV10-3 - CAISEAGRASGSHEQFF TGTGCCATCAGTGAGGCGGGACGGGCTAGCGGGAGTCATGAGCAGTTCTTC
- TRBJ1-2 TRBV3-1/TRBV3-2 - CASSQDYPGSGYTF TGTGCCAGCAGCCAAGATTACCCAGGGAGTGGCTACACCTTC
- TRBJ1-2 TRBV28 - CASSPTDHYGYTF TGTGCCAGCAGTCCGACAGACCACTATGGCTACACCTTC
- TRBJ1-4 TRBV2 - CASSEAKDEKLFF TGTGCCAGCAGTGAAGCGAAGGATGAAAAACTGTTTTTT
- TRBJ2-7 TRBV3-1/TRBV3-2 once CASSQGLNYEQYF TGTGCCAGCAGCCAAGGTCTGAACTACGAGCAGTACTTC
- TRBJ1-1 TRBV7-2 - CASSLQVGDTEAFF TGTGCCAGCAGCCTCCAAGTGGGAGACACTGAAGCTTTCTTT
- TRBJ1-1 TRBV11-2 - CASSPIRGRNTEAFF TGTGCCAGCAGCCCCATCCGAGGGAGGAACACTGAAGCTTTCTTT
- TRBJ1-2 TRBV18 - CASSPGFSNYGYTF TGTGCCAGCTCACCGGGATTCTCTAACTATGGCTACACCTTC
- TRBJ2-2 TRBV7-7 - CASSLDQNTGELFF TGTGCCAGCAGCTTAGACCAGAATACCGGGGAGCTGTTTTTT
TRBD1 TRBJ1-1 TRBV5-8 once CASSARRDSRSQAFF TGTGCCAGCAGCGCACGTCGGGACAGCCGATCCCAAGCTTTCTTT
TRBD2 TRBJ2-5 TRBV2 - CASSENKAGEGETQYF TGTGCCAGCAGTGAGAATAAAGCGGGAGAAGGGGAGACCCAGTACTTC
- TRBJ2-5 TRBV12-5 once CASGLVQWETQYF TGTGCTAGTGGTTTGGTACAATGGGAGACCCAGTACTTC
- TRBJ2-1 TRBV5-1 once CASRWGADNEQFF TGCGCCAGCAGATGGGGGGCGGATAATGAGCAGTTCTTC
- TRBJ1-2 TRBV27 - CASKRSLVGLGTYGYTF TGTGCCAGCAAGCGGTCTCTCGTCGGTTTGGGAACTTATGGCTACACCTTC
- TRBJ2-6 TRBV14 - CASSHQGAGEENVLTF TGTGCCAGCAGCCATCAAGGGGCCGGGGAAGAGAACGTCCTGACTTTC
- TRBJ1-2 TRBV23-1 few CASSQSHTNYGYTF TGCGCCAGCAGTCAATCCCACACTAACTATGGCTACACCTTC
TRBD1 TRBJ2-7 TRBV3-1/TRBV3-2 - CASSFPGQGNYEQYF TGTGCCAGCAGCTTCCCGGGACAGGGTAACTACGAGCAGTACTTC
TRBD2 TRBJ2-1 TRBV19 - CASSKAGGPYNEQFF TGTGCCAGTAGTAAAGCGGGAGGCCCATACAATGAGCAGTTCTTC
- TRBJ2-7 TRBV6-5 once CASSYGFASSYEQYF TGTGCCAGCAGTTATGGGTTCGCTAGCTCCTACGAGCAGTACTTC
- TRBJ1-5 TRBV10-3 - CAISTGPNQPQHF TGTGCCATCAGTACAGGGCCGAATCAGCCCCAGCATTTT
- TRBJ1-1 TRBV12-5 - CASGRSPVGRETEAFF TGTGCTAGTGGCCGAAGCCCCGTGGGGCGAGAGACTGAAGCTTTCTTT
TRBD1 TRBJ1-3 TRBV6-5 - CAAPTEGAFGNTIYF TGTGCCGCGCCGACCGAGGGGGCATTCGGAAACACCATATATTTT